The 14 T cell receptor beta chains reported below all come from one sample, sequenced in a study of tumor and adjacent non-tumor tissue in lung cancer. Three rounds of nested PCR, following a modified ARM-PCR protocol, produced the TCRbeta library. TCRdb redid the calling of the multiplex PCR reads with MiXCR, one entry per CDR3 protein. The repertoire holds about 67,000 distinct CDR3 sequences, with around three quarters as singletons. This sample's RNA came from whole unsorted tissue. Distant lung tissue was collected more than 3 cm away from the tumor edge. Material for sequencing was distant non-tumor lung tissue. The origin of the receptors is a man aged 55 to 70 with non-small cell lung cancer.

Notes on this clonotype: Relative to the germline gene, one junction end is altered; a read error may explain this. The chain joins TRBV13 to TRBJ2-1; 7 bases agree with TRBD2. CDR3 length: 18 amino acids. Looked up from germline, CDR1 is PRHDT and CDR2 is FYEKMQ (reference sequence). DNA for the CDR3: TGTGCCAGCAGCCCGGGACTACCCGAACGCAGCTCCTATAATGAGCAGTTCTTC. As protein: CASSPGLPERSSYNEQFF.

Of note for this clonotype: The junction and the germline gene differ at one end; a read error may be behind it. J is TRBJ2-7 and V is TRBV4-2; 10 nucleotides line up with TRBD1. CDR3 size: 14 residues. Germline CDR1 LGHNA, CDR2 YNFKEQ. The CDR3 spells CARSPTGGRDEQYF. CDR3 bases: TGTGCCAGGAGCCCGACAGGGGGCCGGGACGAGCAGTACTTC.

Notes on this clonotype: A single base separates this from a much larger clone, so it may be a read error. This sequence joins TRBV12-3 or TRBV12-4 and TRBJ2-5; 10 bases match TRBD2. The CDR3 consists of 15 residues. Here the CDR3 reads CTSRPAGGYEETQYF. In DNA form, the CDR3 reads TGTACCAGCAGGCCAGCGGGAGGGTACGAAGAGACCCAGTACTTC.

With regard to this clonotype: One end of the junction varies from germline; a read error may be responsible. In DNA, the CDR3 is TGCAATGCTAGAAGGTCGGCAGGGGGCATGTGGGCCAACGTCCTGACTTTC. It codes for CNARRSAGGMWANVLTF. The chain carries TRBV20-1 and TRBJ2-6, with 8 bases matching TRBD1. Germline V gene data show CDR1 as DFQATT and CDR2 as SNEGSKA (reference sequence). The CDR3 is 17 amino acids.

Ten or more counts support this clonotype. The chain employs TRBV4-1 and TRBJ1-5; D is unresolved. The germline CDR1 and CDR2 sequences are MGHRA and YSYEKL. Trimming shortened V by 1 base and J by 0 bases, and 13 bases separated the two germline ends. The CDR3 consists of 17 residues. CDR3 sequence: CASSQVRGSDSNQPQHF. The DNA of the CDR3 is TGCGCCAGCAGCCAAGTGCGAGGATCAGATAGCAATCAGCCCCAGCATTTT.

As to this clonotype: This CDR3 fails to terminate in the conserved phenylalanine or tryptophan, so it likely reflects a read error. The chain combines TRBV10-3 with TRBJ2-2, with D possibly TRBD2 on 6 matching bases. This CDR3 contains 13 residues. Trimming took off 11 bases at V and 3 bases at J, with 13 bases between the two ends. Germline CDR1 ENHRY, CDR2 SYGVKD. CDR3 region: CAFSGGDTGELFS. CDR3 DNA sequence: TGTGCCTTCTCGGGCGGGGACACCGGGGAGCTGTTTTCT.

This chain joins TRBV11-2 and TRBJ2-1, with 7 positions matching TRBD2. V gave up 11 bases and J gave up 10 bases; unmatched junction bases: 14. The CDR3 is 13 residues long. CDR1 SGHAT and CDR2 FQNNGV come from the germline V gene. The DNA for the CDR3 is TGTGCCGAAGGGGAGGGAGGGCCGCGCGAGCAGTTCTTC. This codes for CAEGEGGPREQFF.

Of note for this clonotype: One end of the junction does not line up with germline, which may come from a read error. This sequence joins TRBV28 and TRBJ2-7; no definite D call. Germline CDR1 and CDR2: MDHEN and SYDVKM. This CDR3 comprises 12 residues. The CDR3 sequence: CVSSLSSYEQYF. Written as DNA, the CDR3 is TGTGTCAGCAGTCTGAGCTCCTACGAGCAATACTTC.

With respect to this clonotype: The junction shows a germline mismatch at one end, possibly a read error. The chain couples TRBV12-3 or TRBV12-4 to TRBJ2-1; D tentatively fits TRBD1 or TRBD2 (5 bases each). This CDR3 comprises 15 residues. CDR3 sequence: CVGSFPHRDDNEQLF. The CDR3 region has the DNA TGTGTCGGCAGTTTCCCTCACCGGGACGACAATGAGCAGCTCTTC.

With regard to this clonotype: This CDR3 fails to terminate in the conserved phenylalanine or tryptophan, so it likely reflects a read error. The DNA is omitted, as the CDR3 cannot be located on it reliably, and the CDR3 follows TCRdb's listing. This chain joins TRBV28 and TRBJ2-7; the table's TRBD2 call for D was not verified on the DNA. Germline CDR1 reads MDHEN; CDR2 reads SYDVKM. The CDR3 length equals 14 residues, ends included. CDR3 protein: CASSHSGRALEQYY.

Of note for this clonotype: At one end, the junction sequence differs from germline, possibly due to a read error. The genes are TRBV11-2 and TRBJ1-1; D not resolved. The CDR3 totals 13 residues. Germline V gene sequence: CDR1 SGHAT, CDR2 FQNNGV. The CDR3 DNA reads TGTGCCAGCAGCTTTAGCGATGACACTGAGGCTTTCTTT. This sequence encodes CASSFSDDTEAFF.

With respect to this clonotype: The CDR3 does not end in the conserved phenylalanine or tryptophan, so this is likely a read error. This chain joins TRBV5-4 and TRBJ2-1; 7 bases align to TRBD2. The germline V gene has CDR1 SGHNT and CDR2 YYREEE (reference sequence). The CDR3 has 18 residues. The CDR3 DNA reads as TGTGCCAGCAACTTGGAGGTGGGCCGGGACTATCAAACTAATGAGCAGTTCTCC. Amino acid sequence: CASNLEVGRDYQTNEQFS.

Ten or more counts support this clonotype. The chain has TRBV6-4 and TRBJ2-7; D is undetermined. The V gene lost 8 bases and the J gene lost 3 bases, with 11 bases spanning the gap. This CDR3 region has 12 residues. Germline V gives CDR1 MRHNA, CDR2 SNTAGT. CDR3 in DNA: TGTGCCAGCGGAAGACCCTACTACGAGCAGTACTTC. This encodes CASGRPYYEQYF.

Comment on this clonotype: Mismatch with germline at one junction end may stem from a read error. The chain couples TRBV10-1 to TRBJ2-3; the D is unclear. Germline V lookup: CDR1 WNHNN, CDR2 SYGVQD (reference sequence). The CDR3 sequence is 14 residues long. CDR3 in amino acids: CTSSTQYSTDTQYF. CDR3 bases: TGCACCAGCAGTACGCAATACTCCACAGATACGCAGTATTTT.